Following are 4 T cell receptor beta chains from one sample sequenced in a study of CD8+ T cells in alopecia areata. Following RNA extraction, reverse transcription yielded cDNA that acted as the sequencing template. The assay was immunoSEQ multiplex PCR, and TCRdb's table has in-frame clones only and misses some. The sample includes 200,000 to 300,000 clones, none of them occurring once. On the basis of CD4, CD8alpha, NKG2D, NKG2ACE and other markers, pooled cutaneous lymph node cells were sorted. Sequencing was done on a sample of CD4+ T cells sorted from a lymph node. The receptors originated from a C3H/HeJ mouse with alopecia areata. Mice of this strain are of MHC haplotype H2-k.

The sample holds a few counts of this clone. This may be a read error, as it is one base from a much larger clone. Mouse gene names and germline throughout. The read terminates 4 residues before the CDR3 end, so the remaining end is supplied by the germline J gene. The same CDR3 is also encoded by other DNA sequences in this sample. The rearrangement joins TRBV14 to TRBJ2-3; D is possibly TRBD1 (6 bases). V lost 4 bases and J lost 0, with 12 bases in between. In germline, CDR1 is SGHDT, CDR2 FRDEAV. There are 15 residues in the CDR3. The CDR3 bases that were read are TGTGCCAGCAGTCCTGGGACAACTAGTGCAGAA. Translating it yields CASSPGTTSAE. The entire CDR3 reads CASSPGTTSAETLYF.

Comments on this clone: Gene names follow the mouse nomenclature. The read stops 4 residues short of the end of the CDR3; the missing end is completed from the germline J gene. This chain joins TRBV17 and TRBJ2-1; a possible D gene is TRBD1 (6 bases). With 1 base removed from V and 3 bases from J, the gap between germline ends came to 10 bases. In germline, CDR1 is MNHDT, CDR2 YYDKIL. The CDR3 has 15 amino acids. The part of the CDR3 DNA that was read is TGTGCTAGCAGTAGAGCGGGAGGGGGCTATGCT. It translates to CASSRAGGGYA. The entire CDR3 protein reads CASSRAGGGYAEQFF.

This clone has a count of ten or more. Genes and germline are mouse. From the germline J gene comes the end of the CDR3, since the read stops 4 residues before it. The sample has other DNA sequences that encode this CDR3 too. V usage is TRBV17 and J usage is TRBJ1-1; 7 nucleotides agree with TRBD1. Germline V gene data show CDR1 as MNHDT and CDR2 as YYDKIL. The CDR3 is made up of 13 amino acids. V lost 4 bases and J lost 1; bases outside the gene matches: 0. CDR3 region: CASSTGGNTEVFF. CDR3 DNA, as far as it was read: TGTGCTAGCAGTACAGGGGGAAACACA. The whole variable domain, remainder taken from reference TRBV17 and TRBJ1-1, is DTTVKQNPRYKLARVGKPVNLICSQTMNHDTMYWYQKKPNQAPKLLLFYYDKILNREADTFEKFQSSRPNNSFCSLYIGSAGLEYSAMYLCASSTGGNTEVFFGKGTRLTVV.

This clone was found a few times. Gene names and germline refer to mouse. The CDR3 extends 4 residues past the end of the read, so its final part is completed from the germline J gene. Other DNA sequences in this sample translate to the same CDR3. The chain recombines TRBV5 with TRBJ2-7; no definite D call. V dropped 3 bases and J dropped 3 bases, with 6 bases sitting between them. Germline V gives CDR1 LGHNA, CDR2 YNLKQL (reference sequence). This CDR3 is 12 amino acids long. CDR3: CASSHDNYEQYF. The CDR3 bases that were read are TGTGCCAGCAGCCATGACAACTAT.